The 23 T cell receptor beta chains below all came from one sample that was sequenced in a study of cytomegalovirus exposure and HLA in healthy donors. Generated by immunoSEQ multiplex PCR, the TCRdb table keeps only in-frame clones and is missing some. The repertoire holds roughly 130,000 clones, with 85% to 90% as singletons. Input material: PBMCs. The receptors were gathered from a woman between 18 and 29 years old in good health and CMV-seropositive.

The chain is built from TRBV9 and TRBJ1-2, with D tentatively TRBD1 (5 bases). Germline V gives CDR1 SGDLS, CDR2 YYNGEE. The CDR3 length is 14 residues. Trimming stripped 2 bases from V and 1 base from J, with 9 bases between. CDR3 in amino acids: CASSVQQDNYGYTF. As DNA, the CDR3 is TGTGCCAGCAGCGTCCAACAGGATAACTATGGCTACACCTTC.

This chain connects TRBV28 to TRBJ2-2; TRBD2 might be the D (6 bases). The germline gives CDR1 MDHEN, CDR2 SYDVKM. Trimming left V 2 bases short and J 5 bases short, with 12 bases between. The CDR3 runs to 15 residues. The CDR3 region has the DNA TGTGCCAGCAGTTTAGGAGGGGCGGGTACCGGGGAGCTGTTTTTT. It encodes CASSLGGAGTGELFF. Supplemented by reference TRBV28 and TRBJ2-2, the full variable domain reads DVKVTQSSRYLVKRTGEKVFLECVQDMDHENMFWYRQDPGLGLRLIYFSYDVKMKEKGDIPEGYSVSREKKERFSLILESASTNQTSMYLCASSLGGAGTGELFFGEGSRLTVL.

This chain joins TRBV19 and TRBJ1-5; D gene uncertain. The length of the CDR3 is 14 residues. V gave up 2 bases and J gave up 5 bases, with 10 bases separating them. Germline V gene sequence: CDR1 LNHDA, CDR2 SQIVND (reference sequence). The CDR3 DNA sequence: TGTGCCAGTAGTATAAGGGAGGAGCATCAGCCCCAGCATTTT. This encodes CASSIREEHQPQHF. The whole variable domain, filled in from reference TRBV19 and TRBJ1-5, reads DGGITQSPKYLFRKEGQNVTLSCEQNLNHDAMYWYRQDPGQGLRLIYYSQIVNDFQKGDIAEGYSVSREKKESFPLTVTSAQKNPTAFYLCASSIREEHQPQHFGDGTRLSIL.

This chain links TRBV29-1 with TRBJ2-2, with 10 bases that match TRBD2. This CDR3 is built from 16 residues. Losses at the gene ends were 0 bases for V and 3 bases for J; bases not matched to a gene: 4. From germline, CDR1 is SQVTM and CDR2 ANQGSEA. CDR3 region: CSVEEGLAGDTGELFF. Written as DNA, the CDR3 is TGCAGCGTTGAAGAGGGGCTAGCGGGGGACACCGGGGAGCTGTTTTTT.

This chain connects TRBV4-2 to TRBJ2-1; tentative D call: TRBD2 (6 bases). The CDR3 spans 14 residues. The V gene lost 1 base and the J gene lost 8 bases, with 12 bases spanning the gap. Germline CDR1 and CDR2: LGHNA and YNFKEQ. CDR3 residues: CASSQGLERYEQFF. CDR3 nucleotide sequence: TGTGCCAGCAGCCAAGGACTAGAAAGGTATGAGCAGTTCTTC.

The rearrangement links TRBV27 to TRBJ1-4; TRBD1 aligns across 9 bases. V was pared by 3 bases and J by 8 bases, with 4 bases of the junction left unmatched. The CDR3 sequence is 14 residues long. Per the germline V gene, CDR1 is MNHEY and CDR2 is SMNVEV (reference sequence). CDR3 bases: TGTGCCAGCAGTTTGGGACAGGGTCGGGAAAAACTGTTTTTT. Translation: CASSLGQGREKLFF.

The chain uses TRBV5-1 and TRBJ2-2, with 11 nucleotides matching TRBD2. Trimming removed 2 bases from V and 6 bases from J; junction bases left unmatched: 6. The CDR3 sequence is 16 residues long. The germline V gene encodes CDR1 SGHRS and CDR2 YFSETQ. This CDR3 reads CASSFSGGAFAGELFF. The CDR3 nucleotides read TGCGCCAGCAGCTTTAGCGGGGGGGCCTTCGCCGGGGAGCTGTTTTTT. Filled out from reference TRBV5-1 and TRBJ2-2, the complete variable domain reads KAGVTQTPRYLIKTRGQQVTLSCSPISGHRSVSWYQQTPGQGLQFLFEYFSETQRNKGNFPGRFSGRQFSNSRSEMNVSTLELGDSALYLCASSFSGGAFAGELFFGEGSRLTVL.

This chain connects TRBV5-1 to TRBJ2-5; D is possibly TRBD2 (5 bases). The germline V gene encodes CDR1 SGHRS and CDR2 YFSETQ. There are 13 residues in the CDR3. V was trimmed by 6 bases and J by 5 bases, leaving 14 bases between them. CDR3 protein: CASIPAGGETQYF. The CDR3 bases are TGCGCCAGCATTCCGGCTGGCGGGGAGACCCAGTACTTC.

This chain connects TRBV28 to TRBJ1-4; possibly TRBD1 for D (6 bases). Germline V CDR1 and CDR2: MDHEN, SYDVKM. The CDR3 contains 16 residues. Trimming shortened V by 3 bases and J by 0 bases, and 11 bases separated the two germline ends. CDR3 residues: CASSFTNRATNEKLFF. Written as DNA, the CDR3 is TGTGCCAGCAGTTTCACGAACAGGGCAACTAATGAAAAACTGTTTTTT.

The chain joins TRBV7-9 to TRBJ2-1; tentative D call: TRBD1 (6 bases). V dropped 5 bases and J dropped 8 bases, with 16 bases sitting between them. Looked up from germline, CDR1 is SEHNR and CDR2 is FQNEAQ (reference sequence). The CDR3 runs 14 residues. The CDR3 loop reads CASSILGGLHEQFF. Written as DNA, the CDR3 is TGTGCCAGCAGCATCCTTGGGGGCCTCCATGAGCAGTTCTTC.

The CDR3 DNA is TGTGCCAGCAGCGTGGGGACAGGGGCGGAAAAACTGTTTTTT. Protein: CASSVGTGAEKLFF. The chain joins TRBV9 to TRBJ1-4; 10 bases are shared with TRBD1. The ends lost 2 bases at V and 8 bases at J; junction bases unmatched: 3. CDR1 is SGDLS, CDR2 YYNGEE, per germline. This CDR3 contains 14 residues.

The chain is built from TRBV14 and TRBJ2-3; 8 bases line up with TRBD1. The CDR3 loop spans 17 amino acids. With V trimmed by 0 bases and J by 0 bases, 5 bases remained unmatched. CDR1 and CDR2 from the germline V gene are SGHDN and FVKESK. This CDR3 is CASSQDWDRSSTDTQYF. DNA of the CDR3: TGTGCCAGCAGCCAAGATTGGGACAGGTCCAGCACAGATACGCAGTATTTT.

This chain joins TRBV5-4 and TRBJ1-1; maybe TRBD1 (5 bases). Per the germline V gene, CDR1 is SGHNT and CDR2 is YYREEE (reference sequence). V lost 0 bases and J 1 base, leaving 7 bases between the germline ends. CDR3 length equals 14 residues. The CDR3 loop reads CASSLVGGNTEAFF. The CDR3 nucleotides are TGTGCCAGCAGCTTGGTGGGGGGGAACACTGAAGCTTTCTTT.

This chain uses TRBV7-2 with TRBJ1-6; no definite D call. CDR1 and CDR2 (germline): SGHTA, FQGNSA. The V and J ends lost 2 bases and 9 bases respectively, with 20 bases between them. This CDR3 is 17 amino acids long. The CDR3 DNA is TGTGCCAGCAGCTTATCTTCGTTGACTCCGGGAAGTTCACCCCTCCACTTT. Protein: CASSLSSLTPGSSPLHF.

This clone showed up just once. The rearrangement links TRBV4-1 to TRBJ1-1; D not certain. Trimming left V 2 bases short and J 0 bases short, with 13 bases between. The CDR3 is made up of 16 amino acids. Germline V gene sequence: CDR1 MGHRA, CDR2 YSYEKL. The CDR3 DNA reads TGCGCCAGCAGCCAACCCGAGGGCAGCCTGAACACTGAAGCTTTCTTT. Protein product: CASSQPEGSLNTEAFF.

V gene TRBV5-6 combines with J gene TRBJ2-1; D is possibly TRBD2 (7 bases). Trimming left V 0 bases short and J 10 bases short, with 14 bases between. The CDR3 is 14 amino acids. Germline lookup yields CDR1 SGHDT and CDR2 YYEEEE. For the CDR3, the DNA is TGTGCCAGCAGCTTGGGTGGGGGGGCCAGGGAGCAGTTCTTC. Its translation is CASSLGGGAREQFF.

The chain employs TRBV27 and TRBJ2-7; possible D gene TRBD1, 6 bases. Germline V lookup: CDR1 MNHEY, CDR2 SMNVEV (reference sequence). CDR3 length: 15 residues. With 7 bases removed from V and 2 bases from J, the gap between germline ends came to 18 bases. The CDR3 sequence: CASKLSRGRAYEQYF. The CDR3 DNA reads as TGTGCCAGCAAACTGAGCAGGGGCCGGGCCTACGAGCAGTACTTC.

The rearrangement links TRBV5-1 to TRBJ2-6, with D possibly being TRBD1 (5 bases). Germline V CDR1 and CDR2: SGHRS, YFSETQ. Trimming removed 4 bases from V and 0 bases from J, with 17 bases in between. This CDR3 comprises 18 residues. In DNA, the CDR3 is TGCGCCAGCAGCATCGCAGGGTTTTTCAGCTCTGGGGCCAACGTCCTGACTTTC. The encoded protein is CASSIAGFFSSGANVLTF.

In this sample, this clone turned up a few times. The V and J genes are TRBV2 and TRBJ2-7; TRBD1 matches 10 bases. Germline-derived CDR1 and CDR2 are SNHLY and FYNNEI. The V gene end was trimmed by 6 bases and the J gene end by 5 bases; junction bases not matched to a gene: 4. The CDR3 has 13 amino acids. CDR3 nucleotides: TGTGCCAGCAGGGGACAGGGGACCCACGAGCAGTACTTC. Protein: CASRGQGTHEQYF.

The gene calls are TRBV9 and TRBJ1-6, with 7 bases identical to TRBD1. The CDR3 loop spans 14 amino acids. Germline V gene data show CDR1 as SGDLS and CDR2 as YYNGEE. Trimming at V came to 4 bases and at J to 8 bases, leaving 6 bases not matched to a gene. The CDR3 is CASSRGTEDSPLHF. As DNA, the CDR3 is TGTGCCAGCAGCAGAGGGACAGAAGATTCACCCCTCCACTTT.

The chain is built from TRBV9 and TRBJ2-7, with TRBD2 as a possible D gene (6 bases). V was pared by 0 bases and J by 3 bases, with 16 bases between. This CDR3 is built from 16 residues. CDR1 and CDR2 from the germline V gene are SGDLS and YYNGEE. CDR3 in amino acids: CASSVGISGGHYEQYF. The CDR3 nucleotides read TGTGCCAGCAGCGTAGGTATTAGCGGAGGGCACTACGAGCAGTACTTC. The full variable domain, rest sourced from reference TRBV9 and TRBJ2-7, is DSGVTQTPKHLITATGQRVTLRCSPRSGDLSVYWYQQSLDQGLQFLIQYYNGEERAKGNILERFSAQQFPDLHSELNLSSLELGDSALYFCASSVGISGGHYEQYFGPGTRLTVT.

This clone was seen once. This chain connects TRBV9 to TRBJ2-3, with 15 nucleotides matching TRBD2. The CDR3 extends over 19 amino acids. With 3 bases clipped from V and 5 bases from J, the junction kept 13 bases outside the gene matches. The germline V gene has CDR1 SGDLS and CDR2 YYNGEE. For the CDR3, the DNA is TGTGCCAGCAGCGGTAAGGGACTAGCGGGGGGCCCGGAGGGAGATACGCAGTATTTT. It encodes CASSGKGLAGGPEGDTQYF.

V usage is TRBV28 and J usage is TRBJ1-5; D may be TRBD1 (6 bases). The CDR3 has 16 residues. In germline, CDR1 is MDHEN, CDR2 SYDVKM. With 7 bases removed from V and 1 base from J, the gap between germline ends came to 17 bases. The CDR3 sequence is CASITGGGWSNQPQHF. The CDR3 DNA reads TGTGCCAGCATCACGGGGGGCGGGTGGAGCAATCAGCCCCAGCATTTT.